A single sample gave rise to the 13 T cell receptor beta chains below, sequenced in a study of shared clonotypes between healthy human individuals. Measured with immunoSEQ multiplex PCR; TCRdb has only the in-frame clones, and not every one. The top ten hold around 0.4% of the sample, which has around 2.5 million clones, 80% to 95% seen once. The sequenced material came from naive CD4+ T cells from PBMCs. Stated subset: CD45RA+ positively selected. The source is a man between 18 and 35 years old in good health. Some clones in this sample may be carry-over from other donors' samples.

The V gene is TRBV28, the J gene TRBJ1-5; tentative D call: TRBD1 (5 bases). Germline CDR1 is MDHEN and CDR2 is SYDVKM. Trimming cost V 8 bases and J 0 bases, with 14 bases left between them. The CDR3 totals 15 residues. The CDR3 sequence: CASRGTDISNQPQHF. The CDR3 coding sequence is TGTGCCAGCCGAGGGACGGACATTAGCAATCAGCCCCAGCATTTT.

This sequence joins TRBV6-1 and TRBJ2-4; tentatively, D is TRBD1 or TRBD2 (8 bases each). The CDR3 runs 16 residues. The V and J ends lost 0 bases and 10 bases respectively, with 19 bases between them. Germline V gene data show CDR1 as MNHNS and CDR2 as SASEGT. CDR3 nucleotide sequence: TGTGCCAGCAGTGAAGCCGGGGGGGACAGGCGGTGGATTCAGTACTTC. It yields the protein CASSEAGGDRRWIQYF.

V is TRBV7-2 and J is TRBJ2-3; D might be TRBD2 (6 bases). The CDR3 is made up of 16 amino acids. Trimming removed 5 bases from V and 4 bases from J, with 19 bases in between. Per the germline V gene, CDR1 is SGHTA and CDR2 is FQGNSA. CDR3 loop: CASSPLGGAGSDTQYF. Written as DNA, the CDR3 is TGTGCCAGCAGCCCTCTGGGGGGAGCGGGTTCAGATACGCAGTATTTT.

The chain is built from TRBV7-8 and TRBJ2-7; the D is unclear. The CDR3 runs 14 residues. The germline V gene encodes CDR1 SGHVS and CDR2 FQNEAQ. The V gene lost 3 bases and the J gene lost 2 bases, with 11 bases spanning the gap. This CDR3 is CASSLMALAYEQYF. In DNA, the CDR3 is TGTGCCAGCAGCTTGATGGCCCTGGCCTACGAGCAGTACTTC.

This sequence joins TRBV11-3 and TRBJ1-2; D remains ambiguous. V lost 3 bases and J 10 bases, leaving 12 bases between the germline ends. The CDR3 runs to 12 residues. Germline V gene lookup returns CDR1 SGHNT and CDR2 YENEEA. The CDR3, as DNA: TGTGCCAGCAGCTTCCGGGATAGTGACTACACCTTC. Translation: CASSFRDSDYTF.

About this clone itself: Other nucleotide sequences in the sample specify the same CDR3. This sequence joins TRBV5-1 and TRBJ2-1; TRBD2 matches at 12 bases. The CDR3 is 17 residues long. The germline CDR1 and CDR2 sequences are SGHRS and YFSETQ. With V trimmed by 3 bases and J by 4 bases, 8 bases remained unmatched. The CDR3 reads CASSWGLAGGDYNEQFF. In nucleotides, the CDR3 is TGCGCCAGCAGCTGGGGGCTAGCGGGAGGGGATTACAATGAGCAGTTCTTC.

The rearrangement links TRBV7-8 to TRBJ2-7; D is perhaps TRBD2 (5 bases). V was clipped by 5 bases and J by 2 bases, with 10 bases between them. The CDR3 length is 13 residues. Germline-derived CDR1 and CDR2 are SGHVS and FQNEAQ. The CDR3 DNA follows: TGTGCCAGCAGCCCGGGAAGGGCCTACGAGCAGTACTTC. It is translated as CASSPGRAYEQYF.

The chain is built from TRBV9 and TRBJ2-6; no clear D. Trimming took 7 bases from V and 0 from J, leaving 8 bases between them. Germline CDR1 and CDR2: SGDLS and YYNGEE. This CDR3 contains 14 residues. CDR3 DNA sequence: TGTGCCAGCGCGCGCGGCTCTGGGGCCAACGTCCTGACTTTC. Its protein product is CASARGSGANVLTF.

The chain links TRBV5-1 to TRBJ2-1, with unresolved D. The CDR3 spans 14 residues. Germline V CDR1 and CDR2: SGHRS, YFSETQ. V lost 4 bases, J lost 0 bases, and 8 bases lay in between. The CDR3 here is CASSPHGSYNEQFF. The CDR3 DNA sequence: TGCGCCAGCAGCCCGCACGGCTCCTACAATGAGCAGTTCTTC.

The rearrangement uses TRBV6-1 and TRBJ2-7, with a possible D match to TRBD1 (5 bases). Germline-derived CDR1 and CDR2 are MNHNS and SASEGT. The CDR3 is made up of 14 amino acids. The ends were cut back, 6 bases at V and 2 bases at J, with 14 bases in the middle. The CDR3 loop reads CASSPQGGAYEQYF. The CDR3 region has the DNA TGTGCCAGCAGCCCCCAGGGTGGGGCCTACGAGCAGTACTTC.

The chain combines TRBV28 with TRBJ1-2; 8 positions agree with TRBD1. V gave up 4 bases and J gave up 10 bases; unmatched junction bases: 11. Germline V gene lookup returns CDR1 MDHEN and CDR2 SYDVKM. CDR3 length equals 14 residues. The CDR3 DNA is TGTGCCAGCAGTTCCCAGTACTACAGGGGGGACTACACCTTC. Translated, it gives CASSSQYYRGDYTF.

The chain joins TRBV7-8 to TRBJ2-1; 9 bases are shared with TRBD2. The ends lost 1 base at V and 6 bases at J; junction bases unmatched: 10. From germline, CDR1 is SGHVS and CDR2 FQNEAQ. CDR3 size: 17 residues. The DNA of the CDR3 is TGTGCCAGCAGCTTAGTAGCCTTAGCGGGAGAGGGCAATGAGCAGTTCTTC. Protein sequence: CASSLVALAGEGNEQFF.

The chain couples TRBV5-1 to TRBJ2-4, with D unresolved. The CDR3 has 14 residues. Trimming shortened V by 0 bases and J by 5 bases, and 9 bases separated the two germline ends. The germline gives CDR1 SGHRS, CDR2 YFSETQ. This chain's CDR3 is CASSLDRAENIQYF. The DNA of the CDR3 is TGCGCCAGCAGCTTGGACCGCGCGGAAAACATTCAGTACTTC. Full variable domain (missing parts from reference TRBV5-1 and TRBJ2-4): KAGVTQTPRYLIKTRGQQVTLSCSPISGHRSVSWYQQTPGQGLQFLFEYFSETQRNKGNFPGRFSGRQFSNSRSEMNVSTLELGDSALYLCASSLDRAENIQYFGAGTRLSVL.